Shown below are 11 T cell receptor beta chains from a single sample sequenced in a study of T-cell memory formation after mild COVID-19. One entry per CDR3 protein results from TCRdb running MiXCR on the 5' RACE reads. The profile shows 470,000 or so distinct CDR3 sequences, 25% of them singletons. The source material was PBMCs or a T cell subset sorted from them (not recorded which). All receptors come from an adult woman who had mild COVID-19 (a few samples of this study predate the infection). Cell type and time point are not known.

This clonotype was seen a few times. The chain joins TRBV7-8 to TRBJ2-7; D may match TRBD1 or TRBD2 (7 bases each). The CDR3 consists of 14 residues. CDR1 is SGHVS and CDR2 is FQNEAQ in the germline V gene. The V and J ends lost 5 bases and 6 bases respectively, with 17 bases between them. CDR3 in amino acids: CASSKDGRGGEQYF. The DNA of the CDR3 is TGTGCCAGCAGCAAAGACGGCAGGGGGGGCGAGCAGTACTTC.

In its sample, this clonotype was seen many times. The gene calls are TRBV7-9 and TRBJ2-7, with 7 nucleotides matching TRBD1. V dropped 3 bases and J dropped 2; count of bases not matched to a gene: 1. This CDR3 comprises 13 residues. From germline, CDR1 is SEHNR and CDR2 FQNEAQ (reference sequence). This CDR3 reads CASSFGQAYEQYF. In DNA, the CDR3 is TGTGCCAGCAGCTTCGGACAGGCCTACGAGCAGTACTTC.

The chain links TRBV7-2 to TRBJ1-4, with 7 bases aligning to TRBD1. The CDR3 extends over 15 amino acids. V trimming: 1 base; J trimming: 8 bases; junction bases outside the gene matches: 7. CDR1 SGHTA and CDR2 FQGNSA come from the germline V gene. The chain's CDR3 is CASSLDRTGREKLFF. CDR3 coding DNA: TGTGCCAGCAGCTTAGACCGGACAGGAAGAGAAAAACTGTTTTTT.

This clonotype appeared many times. The chain employs TRBV5-5 and TRBJ2-3; TRBD2 agrees at 7 bases. The V gene's germline CDR1 is SGHKS and CDR2 YYEKEE (reference sequence). With V trimmed by 3 bases and J by 4 bases, 8 bases remained unmatched. This CDR3 contains 15 residues. The DNA for the CDR3 is TGTGCCAGCAGCTGGGGGAGGGGAATTGCAGATACGCAGTATTTT. Protein: CASSWGRGIADTQYF.

The chain has TRBV30 and TRBJ2-1; D may correspond to TRBD1 or TRBD2 (5 bases each). Germline values: CDR1 GTSNPN, CDR2 SVGIG (reference sequence). Trimming removed 5 bases at V and 2 bases at J, with 10 bases between. CDR3 length: 13 amino acids. CDR3 coding DNA: TGTGCCTGGGCACCGGGACCCTACAATGAGCAGTTCTTC. Encoded protein: CAWAPGPYNEQFF.

The chain employs TRBV23-1 and TRBJ1-5; D perhaps matches TRBD1 (6 bases). TRBV23-1 counts as an open reading frame of uncertain function. Trimming left V 1 base short and J 2 bases short, with 24 bases between. CDR3 length equals 20 residues. CDR3 bases: TGCGCCAGCAGTCAATTGGAAGTAAACAGGGCTTGCGGTCGCAATCAGCCCCAGCATTTT. As protein: CASSQLEVNRACGRNQPQHF.

This chain joins TRBV18 and TRBJ2-2; 8 bases map to TRBD2. Germline trimming cut 6 bases from V and 7 bases from J; bases unmatched to any gene: 7. The CDR3 is 14 residues long. Germline CDR1 reads KGHSH; CDR2 reads LQKENI. The DNA of the CDR3 is TGTGCCAGCTCGTCCGGGACTAGTGGCGGGGAGCTGTTTTTT. It specifies CASSSGTSGGELFF.

This clonotype has just a few counts. The J gene is TRBJ2-3, the V gene TRBV7-3; 8 positions agree with TRBD2. This CDR3 spans 16 amino acids. After removal of 4 bases from V and 2 bases from J, the junction contained 8 bases not matched to a gene. Germline-derived CDR1 and CDR2 are SGHTA and FQGTGA. The DNA of the CDR3 is TGTGCCAGCAGCTCCCTGGGTAGCGGGGCCACAGATACGCAGTATTTT. Its protein product is CASSSLGSGATDTQYF.

The chain is built from TRBV11-1 and TRBJ1-1, with D perhaps matching TRBD1 (6 bases). CDR1 and CDR2 from the germline V gene are SGHAT and FQDESV (reference sequence). Trimming cost V 4 bases and J 1 base, with 19 bases left between them. The CDR3 is 17 residues long. The CDR3 nucleotides read TGTGCCAGCAGCTCTGGCCGAGACAGGCAGAGGAACACTGAAGCTTTCTTT. Translating gives CASSSGRDRQRNTEAFF. Together with reference TRBV11-1 and TRBJ1-1, the CDR3 gives the full variable domain: EAEVAQSPRYKITEKSQAVAFWCDPISGHATLYWYRQILGQGPELLVQFQDESVVDDSQLPKDRFSAERLKGVDSTLKIQPAELGDSAMYLCASSSGRDRQRNTEAFFGQGTRLTVV.

This clonotype showed up just once. The chain employs TRBV9 and TRBJ2-3; possibly TRBD2 for D (5 bases). Germline loops: CDR1 SGDLS, CDR2 YYNGEE. This CDR3 is built from 15 residues. With 2 bases removed from V and 2 bases from J, the gap between germline ends came to 12 bases. The CDR3 spells CASSVTGILTDTQYF. In nucleotides, the CDR3 is TGTGCCAGCAGCGTTACCGGGATACTCACAGATACGCAGTATTTT.

This clonotype appeared a few times. The chain has TRBV6-5 and TRBJ2-5, with D tentatively TRBD1 (6 bases). The CDR3 is 14 residues long. Trimming removed 7 bases at V and 5 bases at J, with 17 bases between. The V gene's germline CDR1 is MNHEY and CDR2 SVGAGI. DNA for the CDR3: TGTGCCAGCACGAGGACAGCTACGGGGGAGACCCAGTACTTC. Amino acids: CASTRTATGETQYF.